This T cell receptor beta chain appears in the sequencing data of a study of blood T cell repertoires in COVID-19. Turning to the study itself: Acute-phase and convalescent COVID-19 samples originated in the United States, Italy and Spain. The analysed material was cDNA or gDNA that came from T cells, B-cell-depleted T cells, or PBMCs.

The germline gives CDR1 GTSNPN, CDR2 SVGIG (reference sequence). This CDR3 region has 14 residues. V dropped 4 bases and J dropped 4; count of bases not matched to a gene: 10. Assay: immunoSEQ multiplex PCR; the TCRdb copy retains only in-frame clones and omits some. The table includes some 68,000 clones, roughly 88% detected once. This rearrangement joins TRBV30 to TRBJ2-7; 7 bases are shared with TRBD1. The sequence was obtained from a human donor in a cohort sampled during active COVID-19. Sequenced material: peripheral blood. DNA for the CDR3: TGTGCCTGGAAATTGCCGGGACAGCTTTACGAGCAGTACTTC. Its protein product is CAWKLPGQLYEQYF. Full variable domain (rest looked up from reference TRBV30 and TRBJ2-7): SQTIHQWPATLVQPVGSPLSLECTVEGTSNPNLYWYRQAAGRGLQLLFYSVGIGQISSEVPQNLSASRPQDRQFILSSKKLLLSDSGFYLCAWKLPGQLYEQYFGPGTRLTVT.